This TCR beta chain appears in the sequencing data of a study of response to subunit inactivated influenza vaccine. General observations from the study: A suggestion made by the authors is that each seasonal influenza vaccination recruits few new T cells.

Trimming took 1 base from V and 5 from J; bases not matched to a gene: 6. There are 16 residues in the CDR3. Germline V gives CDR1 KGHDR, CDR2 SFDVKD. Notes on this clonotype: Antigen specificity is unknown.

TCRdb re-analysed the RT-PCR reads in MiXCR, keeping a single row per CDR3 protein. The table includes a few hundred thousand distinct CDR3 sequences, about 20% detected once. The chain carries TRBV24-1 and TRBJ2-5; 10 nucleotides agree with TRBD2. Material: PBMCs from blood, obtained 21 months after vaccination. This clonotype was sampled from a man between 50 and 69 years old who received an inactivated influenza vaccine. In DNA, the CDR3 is TGTGCCACCAGTGATTTAACTAGCGGGGCCGGGGAGACCCAGTACTTC. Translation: CATSDLTSGAGETQYF.